This TCR beta chain was sequenced during a study of monozygotic twins with inflammatory bowel disease. Making each TCR library took approximately 3,400 ng of total RNA. TCRdb reprocessed the 5' RACE reads, with one entry per CDR3 protein and no DNA. The sample has around 200,000 distinct CDR3 sequences. Blood was drawn at 2.5 ml per donor. The CDR3 is 14 residues long. CDR1 MGHDK and CDR2 SYGVNS come from the germline V gene. The chain links TRBV25-1 to TRBJ1-1; TCRdb reports TRBD1, a call that lacks DNA to check it against. This TCR was recovered from a human donor with ulcerative colitis or Crohn's disease, or a healthy co-twin of an affected twin (not recorded which). Sequencing was carried out using blood. The CDR3 spells CASSESVGQRVAFF.